Each of the 23 T cell receptor beta chains below was sequenced from the same sample in a study of T cells in Graves' hyperthyroidism and ophthalmopathy. Amplification of TCR beta CDR3 regions used RNA as the template. First-round RT-PCR with HTBI primers amplified the TCR CDR3 region. TCRdb redid the calling of the multiplex PCR reads with MiXCR, one entry per CDR3 protein. The data contain roughly 710,000 distinct CDR3 sequences, around 40% of them singletons. Sequencing used blood. These TCRs come from a woman aged 35 to 49 with Graves' hyperthyroidism.

This clonotype appeared many times. The chain is built from TRBV10-3 and TRBJ1-5, with a tentative D call TRBD1 (6 bases). Germline V CDR1 and CDR2: ENHRY, SYGVKD. This CDR3 spans 11 amino acids. With 8 bases removed from V and 7 bases from J, the gap between germline ends came to 9 bases. This CDR3 reads CAIGGGQPQHF. The CDR3 coding sequence is TGTGCCATCGGTGGGGGCCAGCCCCAGCATTTT.

The gene calls are TRBV12-3 or TRBV12-4 and TRBJ1-6, with 10 bases identical to TRBD1. Unmatched junction bases numbered 1, after V lost 3 bases and J lost 8 bases. The CDR3 has 14 residues. The CDR3 sequence: CASSFGTGDSPLHF. For the CDR3, the DNA is TGTGCCAGCAGTTTTGGGACAGGGGATTCACCCCTCCACTTT.

This clonotype was recorded at least ten times. The CDR3 protein is CASSVEAGHRNEKLFF. CDR3 DNA sequence: TGTGCCAGCAGCGTAGAAGCGGGACACCGTAATGAAAAACTGTTTTTT. The chain links TRBV9 to TRBJ1-4; TRBD1 is a possible D gene (6 bases). The CDR3 runs 16 residues. The V gene's germline CDR1 is SGDLS and CDR2 YYNGEE. V lost 0 bases and J lost 4, with 13 bases in between.

The V and J genes are TRBV20-1 and TRBJ1-1, with 10 bases identical to TRBD1. The CDR3 has 14 residues. Germline V gene data show CDR1 as DFQATT and CDR2 as SNEGSKA (reference sequence). The junction had 9 bases not matched to a gene; V was cut back by 4 bases and J by 7 bases. The CDR3 nucleotides are TGCAGTGCTAACATAGACAGGGGGCCGCTTGAAGCTTTCTTT. Translating gives CSANIDRGPLEAFF.

The gene calls are TRBV29-1 and TRBJ2-2; TRBD1 matches at 7 bases. The V gene's germline CDR1 is SQVTM and CDR2 ANQGSEA. This CDR3 spans 15 amino acids. CDR3 region: CSMAAGPGGTGELFF. The CDR3 nucleotides are TGCAGTATGGCAGCAGGGCCAGGGGGCACCGGGGAGCTGTTTTTT.

This clonotype showed up just once. Possible read error: a much larger clone is one base away. The chain links TRBV5-5 to TRBJ1-1; D call uncertain. CDR1 and CDR2 from the germline V gene are SGHKS and YYEKEE (reference sequence). Trimming took off 10 bases at V and 8 bases at J, with 15 bases between the two ends. This CDR3 is built from 11 residues. This CDR3 reads CAGNQPGEAFF. The CDR3, as DNA: TGTGCCGGCAACCAGCCAGGAGAAGCTTTCTTT.

This chain joins TRBV18 and TRBJ2-5; D remains ambiguous. The CDR3 loop spans 13 amino acids. CDR1 and CDR2 (germline): KGHSH, LQKENI. Deletions cut 3 bases from V and 1 base from J, with 6 bases between. The CDR3 loop is CASSPRSQETQYF. CDR3 DNA sequence: TGTGCCAGCTCACCCCGAAGCCAAGAGACCCAGTACTTC.

V and J are TRBV18 and TRBJ1-5, with no clear D. The V gene lost 3 bases and the J gene lost 5 bases, with 8 bases spanning the gap. There are 13 residues in the CDR3. Germline CDR1 reads KGHSH; CDR2 reads LQKENI. The CDR3 here is CASSPMDDQPQHF. The DNA of the CDR3 is TGTGCCAGCTCACCTATGGACGATCAGCCCCAGCATTTT.

The chain combines TRBV20-1 with TRBJ2-1; tentatively, D is TRBD2 (7 bases). V lost 6 bases and J 5 bases, leaving 20 bases between the germline ends. This CDR3 is 15 amino acids long. Germline CDR1 and CDR2: DFQATT and SNEGSKA (reference sequence). The CDR3 nucleotides read TGCAGTGCAGATCGCGGGGGCAGATTGGACAATGAGCAGTTCTTC. Translated, it gives CSADRGGRLDNEQFF.

Concerning this clonotype itself: A much larger clone sits a single nucleotide away, making a read error possible. The V call is TRBV10-3, the J call TRBJ1-2, with 8 nucleotides matching TRBD1. The V and J ends lost 6 bases and 8 bases, in that order; junction bases with no gene match: 8. CDR1 is ENHRY and CDR2 is SYGVKD in the germline V gene. The CDR3 has 13 residues. DNA for the CDR3: TGTGCCATCAGACTGACAGGGGACTTGGGCTACACCTTC. Translating it yields CAIRLTGDLGYTF.

This clonotype was found many times. The chain has TRBV7-2 and TRBJ1-6; D is possibly TRBD1 (6 bases). The germline gives CDR1 SGHTA, CDR2 FQGNSA. This CDR3 spans 14 amino acids. CDR3 bases: TGTGGTGTTAAGAGGGGGGGTGGGGTATCACCCCTCCACTTT. This codes for CGVKRGGGVSPLHF.

This sequence joins TRBV2 and TRBJ2-7; possible D gene TRBD2, 6 bases. Trimming cost V 3 bases and J 3 bases, with 15 bases left between them. Germline loops: CDR1 SNHLY, CDR2 FYNNEI. This CDR3 is built from 15 residues. CDR3 in DNA: TGTGCCAGCAGTGAGGCTGGCGGGACCTTCTACGAGCAGTACTTC. This encodes CASSEAGGTFYEQYF.

The rearrangement uses TRBV13 and TRBJ2-5, with 7 bases aligning to TRBD1. Germline V gene lookup returns CDR1 PRHDT and CDR2 FYEKMQ (reference sequence). Trimming took 6 bases from V and 2 from J; bases not matched to a gene: 3. The CDR3 extends over 13 amino acids. The CDR3 sequence: CASSKDRQETQYF. The CDR3 coding sequence is TGTGCCAGCAGTAAGGACAGGCAAGAGACCCAGTACTTC. The full variable domain, in which reference TRBV13 and TRBJ2-5 provide the parts outside the CDR3, is AAGVIQSPRHLIKEKRETATLKCYPIPRHDTVYWYQQGPGQDPQFLISFYEKMQSDKGSIPDRFSAQQFSDYHSELNMSSLELGDSALYFCASSKDRQETQYFGPGTRLLVL.

This chain connects TRBV10-3 to TRBJ2-7, with 7 bases fitting TRBD1. The V and J ends lost 8 bases and 0 bases, in that order; junction bases with no gene match: 7. Germline V gives CDR1 ENHRY, CDR2 SYGVKD. There are 14 residues in the CDR3. CDR3 DNA: TGTGCCATCGGAGACTGGGACAGCTCCTACGAGCAGTACTTC. It codes for CAIGDWDSSYEQYF.

The chain recombines TRBV2 with TRBJ1-2; D may be TRBD1 (6 bases). This CDR3 spans 13 amino acids. Trimming took 3 bases from V and 7 from J, leaving 12 bases between them. Germline V gene sequence: CDR1 SNHLY, CDR2 FYNNEI. The CDR3: CASSDVRGLGYTF. The CDR3 bases are TGTGCCAGCAGTGATGTACGGGGGCTTGGCTACACCTTC.

Only one count was recorded for this clonotype. The chain couples TRBV10-2 to TRBJ1-6; D might be TRBD1 (6 bases). From germline, CDR1 is WSHSY and CDR2 SAAADI. CDR3 length: 14 amino acids. The V and J ends lost 3 bases and 11 bases respectively, with 14 bases between them. The CDR3 sequence is CASSETGQNPPLHF. The CDR3 DNA follows: TGCGCCAGCAGTGAAACTGGACAGAATCCACCCCTCCACTTT.

The chain joins TRBV20-1 to TRBJ1-5; D not certain. V was cut by 0 bases and J by 0 bases, with 15 bases left in between. The CDR3 is 17 residues long. Germline values: CDR1 DFQATT, CDR2 SNEGSKA (reference sequence). The DNA for the CDR3 is TGCAGTGCTAGAGATTCGACACCCGAAAATAGCAATCAGCCCCAGCATTTT. It is translated as CSARDSTPENSNQPQHF.

The chain uses TRBV28 and TRBJ2-7; no firm D call. The CDR3 has 14 residues. V gave up 3 bases and J gave up 5 bases, with 14 bases separating them. The germline CDR1 and CDR2 sequences are MDHEN and SYDVKM. The CDR3 DNA follows: TGTGCCAGCAGTTTGGCTAGTAAATTTCACGAGCAGTACTTC. It codes for CASSLASKFHEQYF.

This chain connects TRBV7-9 to TRBJ2-7, with TRBD2 matching 8 bases. This CDR3 is built from 14 residues. Trimming at V came to 2 bases and at J to 7 bases, leaving 7 bases not matched to a gene. The germline CDR1 and CDR2 sequences are SEHNR and FQNEAQ (reference sequence). The CDR3 DNA reads TGTGCCAGCAGCTTACCCGGGGGGGATGAAGAGCAGTACTTC. It is translated as CASSLPGGDEEQYF.

This clonotype appeared a few times. This chain uses TRBV6-5 with TRBJ2-7; the match to TRBD1 covers 8 bases. Unmatched junction bases numbered 4, after V lost 6 bases and J lost 0 bases. CDR3 size: 14 residues. The germline gives CDR1 MNHEY, CDR2 SVGAGI. The CDR3 region is CASRIGTGSYEQYF. The CDR3 DNA reads TGTGCCAGCAGGATCGGGACAGGCTCCTACGAGCAGTACTTC.

This sequence joins TRBV20-1 and TRBJ2-7; 9 nucleotides align to TRBD1. The CDR3 runs to 20 residues. Germline values: CDR1 DFQATT, CDR2 SNEGSKA (reference sequence). The ends lost 1 base at V and 1 base at J; junction bases unmatched: 20. CDR3 amino acids: CSARGLARDTGDRASYEQYF. The CDR3, as DNA: TGCAGTGCTAGAGGGCTAGCTCGGGACACCGGGGACAGGGCGTCCTACGAGCAGTACTTC.

J is TRBJ1-1 and V is TRBV18, with D perhaps matching TRBD1 (6 bases). CDR1 KGHSH and CDR2 LQKENI come from the germline V gene. The germline V and J ends were trimmed by 4 bases and 11 bases, with 14 bases remaining between them. The CDR3 length is 12 residues. The CDR3 region has the DNA TGTGCCAGCTCACTATTAGGACAGTTTGCTTTCTTT. Translation: CASSLLGQFAFF.

The chain joins TRBV28 to TRBJ2-5, with unresolved D. This CDR3 contains 17 residues. V was cut by 1 base and J by 5 bases, with 20 bases left in between. Germline CDR1 reads MDHEN; CDR2 reads SYDVKM. The CDR3 DNA reads as TGTGCCAGCAGTTTATTCTCCCGACCAACCCACGGGGAGACCCAGTACTTC. Translating it yields CASSLFSRPTHGETQYF.